The 21 T cell receptor beta chains in this list originate from one sample, sequenced in a study of cytomegalovirus exposure and HLA in healthy donors. The primer mix had 60 Vbeta and 13 Jbeta primers. The method was immunoSEQ multiplex PCR; TCRdb's version includes in-frame clones alone and lacks a portion of them. The sample table sets out around 210,000 clones. Sequencing was performed on PBMCs. These receptors were obtained from a girl aged 2 to 10 in good health and CMV-seropositive.

The rearrangement uses TRBV5-1 and TRBJ1-1, with 7 bases that match TRBD1. J lost 5 bases, V lost 0 bases, and 4 bases had no gene match. Per the germline V gene, CDR1 is SGHRS and CDR2 is YFSETQ. CDR3 size: 14 residues. The CDR3 loop is CASSLERGRTEAFF. Here the CDR3 DNA reads TGCGCCAGCAGCTTGGAGAGGGGGCGGACTGAAGCTTTCTTT.

The V call is TRBV7-9, the J call TRBJ1-2, with 7 bases that match TRBD1. The CDR3 is made up of 15 amino acids. The V gene end was trimmed by 7 bases and the J gene end by 1 base; junction bases not matched to a gene: 9. The V gene's germline CDR1 is SEHNR and CDR2 FQNEAQ (reference sequence). CDR3: CASTPTGQNNYGYTF. The CDR3 bases are TGTGCCAGCACACCTACGGGACAGAATAACTATGGCTACACCTTC.

This chain connects TRBV5-6 to TRBJ2-7; D possibly corresponds to TRBD2 (5 bases). The CDR3 is 14 amino acids. Between the trimmed V and J ends, which lost 0 bases and 2 bases, there was a span of 9 bases. Germline CDR1 is SGHDT and CDR2 is YYEEEE. The CDR3, as DNA: TGTGCCAGCAGCTTGGGGGCGGGCCCCTACGAGCAGTACTTC. Translated: CASSLGAGPYEQYF.

The chain uses TRBV11-2 and TRBJ2-1, with 14 bases that match TRBD2. The CDR3 covers 17 residues. Germline V gives CDR1 SGHAT, CDR2 FQNNGV. Trimming took 2 bases from V and 7 from J; bases not matched to a gene: 7. CDR3 region: CASSLKTSGRDFNEQFF. Written as DNA, the CDR3 is TGTGCCAGCAGCTTAAAGACTAGCGGGAGGGACTTTAATGAGCAGTTCTTC.

The rearrangement uses TRBV28 and TRBJ2-7; perhaps TRBD1 as D (5 bases). The V end was cut by 5 bases, the J end by 5 bases, with 16 bases between. The CDR3 loop spans 14 amino acids. The germline gives CDR1 MDHEN, CDR2 SYDVKM. The CDR3 sequence is CASSGNFRVNEQYF. The DNA for the CDR3 is TGTGCCAGCAGTGGCAACTTCAGGGTAAACGAGCAGTACTTC.

This chain links TRBV19 with TRBJ2-3; D remains unclear. Between the trimmed V and J ends, which lost 5 bases and 6 bases, there was a span of 9 bases. Germline assignment: CDR1 LNHDA and CDR2 SQIVND (reference sequence). The CDR3 is 12 residues long. This chain's CDR3 is CASSSYIDTQYF. CDR3 bases: TGTGCCAGTAGTTCCTATATCGATACGCAGTATTTT.

The rearrangement links TRBV5-5 to TRBJ2-7, with a possible D match to TRBD2 (6 bases). Germline V gene sequence: CDR1 SGHKS, CDR2 YYEKEE (reference sequence). Trimming took 4 bases from V and 2 from J, leaving 16 bases between them. There are 15 residues in the CDR3. CDR3 region: CASSPEGQGTYEQYF. CDR3 nucleotide sequence: TGTGCCAGCAGCCCGGAGGGCCAGGGAACCTACGAGCAGTACTTC.

The gene calls are TRBV6-1 and TRBJ2-7, with D possibly TRBD1 on 5 matching bases. The germline V gene has CDR1 MNHNS and CDR2 SASEGT. CDR3 length: 15 amino acids. V lost 2 bases, J lost 11 bases, and 22 bases lay in between. The CDR3 loop is CASSELGQGVDSEYF. In DNA, the CDR3 is TGTGCCAGCAGTGAATTAGGGCAGGGCGTCGATTCGGAGTACTTC.

This rearrangement joins TRBV5-1 to TRBJ2-5, with 10 bases lining up with TRBD2. CDR1 and CDR2 (germline): SGHRS, YFSETQ. V shed 4 bases and J 4 bases; nucleotides not matched to a gene: 10. This CDR3 contains 16 residues. In DNA form, the CDR3 reads TGCGCCAGCAGCACGTATCTAGCGGGAGTAGGAGAGACCCAGTACTTC. Translation: CASSTYLAGVGETQYF.

The chain uses TRBV6-5 and TRBJ1-1; D gene uncertain. CDR3 length equals 15 residues. Germline loops: CDR1 MNHEY, CDR2 SVGAGI. V was cut by 5 bases and J by 5 bases, with 18 bases left in between. In DNA, the CDR3 is TGTGCCAGCAGTCCCGGGTCCTCGGGGTGGACTGAAGCTTTCTTT. This gives the protein CASSPGSSGWTEAFF.

The J gene is TRBJ1-1, the V gene TRBV7-9, with D perhaps matching TRBD1 (6 bases). Trimming left V 1 base short and J 0 bases short, with 18 bases between. The CDR3 length is 18 residues. CDR1 and CDR2 (germline): SEHNR, FQNEAQ (reference sequence). The CDR3 bases are TGTGCCAGCAGCTTAGGGGCGGGGGGGCGAGGCATGAACACTGAAGCTTTCTTT. This gives the protein CASSLGAGGRGMNTEAFF. Supplemented by reference TRBV7-9 and TRBJ1-1, the full variable domain reads DTGVSQNPRHKITKRGQNVTFRCDPISEHNRLYWYRQTLGQGPEFLTYFQNEAQLEKSRLLSDRFSAERPKGSFSTLEIQRTEQGDSAMYLCASSLGAGGRGMNTEAFFGQGTRLTVV.

This sequence joins TRBV20-1 and TRBJ2-7; D is unclear. Trimming took 5 bases from V and 3 from J, leaving 8 bases between them. Germline V gives CDR1 DFQATT, CDR2 SNEGSKA (reference sequence). The CDR3 has 11 residues. DNA for the CDR3: TGCAGTGCTGGTACGGGCTACGAGCAGTACTTC. This codes for CSAGTGYEQYF.

This chain connects TRBV18 to TRBJ1-5; no firm D call. The germline V gene has CDR1 KGHSH and CDR2 LQKENI. CDR3 size: 14 residues. Trimming removed 3 bases from V and 2 bases from J, with 8 bases in between. CDR3 bases: TGTGCCAGCTCACCTCTTTCGGGCAATCAGCCCCAGCATTTT. Residues: CASSPLSGNQPQHF.

This sequence joins TRBV7-2 and TRBJ1-1, with D possibly TRBD1 on 6 matching bases. Germline CDR1 reads SGHTA; CDR2 reads FQGNSA. Trimming removed 5 bases at V and 11 bases at J, with 18 bases between. This CDR3 spans 13 amino acids. The CDR3 region is CASSTGTLLPAFF. The CDR3 DNA sequence: TGTGCCAGCAGCACGGGGACATTGTTGCCGGCTTTCTTT.

J is TRBJ2-2 and V is TRBV6-5, with a tentative D call TRBD1 (6 bases). Trimming took off 2 bases at V and 0 bases at J, with 10 bases between the two ends. The CDR3 has 16 amino acids. The germline V gene encodes CDR1 MNHEY and CDR2 SVGAGI. CDR3 in amino acids: CASSYLRGPNTGELFF. In DNA, the CDR3 is TGTGCCAGCAGTTACCTCAGGGGTCCGAACACCGGGGAGCTGTTTTTT.

This sequence joins TRBV4-1 and TRBJ2-5, with a possible D match to TRBD2 (7 bases). The V and J ends lost 0 bases and 5 bases respectively, with 19 bases between them. The CDR3 loop spans 17 amino acids. Germline CDR1 MGHRA, CDR2 YSYEKL. CDR3 in DNA: TGCGCCAGCAGCCAAGAGCCCGCGGGGGCAGTCCAGGAGACCCAGTACTTC. Translated, it gives CASSQEPAGAVQETQYF.

V usage is TRBV28 and J usage is TRBJ1-4; D is unresolved. This CDR3 contains 12 residues. In germline, CDR1 is MDHEN, CDR2 SYDVKM. Deletions cut 6 bases from V and 8 bases from J, with 10 bases between. DNA for the CDR3: TGTGCCAGCAGCGGGGAGGGCGAAAAACTGTTTTTT. Translation gives CASSGEGEKLFF. Supplemented by reference TRBV28 and TRBJ1-4, the full variable domain reads DVKVTQSSRYLVKRTGEKVFLECVQDMDHENMFWYRQDPGLGLRLIYFSYDVKMKEKGDIPEGYSVSREKKERFSLILESASTNQTSMYLCASSGEGEKLFFGSGTQLSVL.

The chain links TRBV19 to TRBJ1-2; TRBD1 agrees at 8 bases. Germline CDR1 is LNHDA and CDR2 is SQIVND (reference sequence). The CDR3 has 18 residues. Unmatched junction bases numbered 14, after V lost 5 bases and J lost 0 bases. The CDR3 nucleotides are TGTGCCAGTAGTGGCCACAGGGGGAGACTACCCTCTAACTATGGCTACACCTTC. As protein: CASSGHRGRLPSNYGYTF.

The V and J genes are TRBV27 and TRBJ2-3, with 7 bases fitting TRBD1. The V segment lost 6 bases and the J segment 2 bases; nucleotides outside the gene matches: 5. This CDR3 has 14 residues. Looked up from germline, CDR1 is MNHEY and CDR2 is SMNVEV (reference sequence). The CDR3 spells CASRQGGPTDTQYF. As DNA, the CDR3 is TGTGCCAGCAGACAAGGGGGCCCCACAGATACGCAGTATTTT.

The chain uses TRBV19 and TRBJ1-1; weak D call: TRBD1 (5 bases). This CDR3 has 13 residues. Looked up from germline, CDR1 is LNHDA and CDR2 is SQIVND (reference sequence). V gave up 6 bases and J gave up 2 bases, with 10 bases separating them. CDR3 region: CASSRGANTEAFF. Here the CDR3 DNA reads TGTGCCAGTAGCCGTGGGGCAAACACTGAAGCTTTCTTT.

The chain employs TRBV5-1 and TRBJ2-6; TRBD1 aligns across 8 bases. Looked up from germline, CDR1 is SGHRS and CDR2 is YFSETQ. The junction had 2 bases not matched to a gene; V was cut back by 1 base and J by 2 bases. The length of the CDR3 is 16 residues. CDR3 loop: CASSLLQGAGANVLTF. The CDR3 coding sequence is TGCGCCAGCAGCTTGTTACAGGGGGCTGGGGCCAACGTCCTGACTTTC.